The subject of this entry is one TCR beta chain. The antigen is not known. This record belongs to a study of Ad26.COV2.S vaccination and SARS-CoV-2 variants. Study-level information: Each vaccinee took Ad26.COV2.S intramuscularly, once or twice 56 days apart. Study conclusions and caveats: Vaccinated individuals (as opposed to placebo recipients) had higher spike-specific TCR breadth.

Germline lookup yields CDR1 SGHRS and CDR2 YFSETQ. CDR3 size: 15 residues. Trimming took 3 bases from V and 6 from J, leaving 19 bases between them. Libraries were prepared by immunoSEQ multiplex PCR; TCRdb keeps only in-frame clonotypes and omits some of them. The repertoire holds about 280,000 clones, with around 87% as singletons. As to treatment: some 19 received Ad26.COV2.S at low or high dose, single or two shots; 5 received placebo; per-sample allocation not given. On day 63 after the first injection, vaccine and placebo recipients gave samples. Sample: peripheral blood, taken in a trial of Ad26.COV2.S vaccine versus placebo. This TCR derives from a person aged 18-60 years who received the Ad26.COV2.S COVID-19 vaccine or a placebo. The V and J genes are TRBV5-1 and TRBJ2-7; D is unclear. This CDR3 is CASSSTQATTFEQYF. In DNA, the CDR3 is TGCGCCAGCAGCTCTACTCAGGCCACTACGTTCGAGCAGTACTTC.